This TCR beta chain was documented in a study of CD8+ T cells in alopecia areata. Extracted from the samples, RNA was reverse transcribed into cDNA to serve as the sequencing template. The repertoire was sequenced with immunoSEQ multiplex PCR; TCRdb's copy has only in-frame clones and lacks some. This sample yields around 200,000 clones, of which around 60% are seen a single time; roughly 0.67% belongs to the top ten. The treatment denotes: oral pan-JAK inhibitor, 5-10 mg twice daily. Alopecia areata patients provided lesional scalp punch biopsies and peripheral blood, both collected for the study. A note on this clone: Its target is unknown.

Study results and caveats: Higher clonality was seen in lesional scalp than in normal scalp, especially in alopecia totalis/universalis. Treatment with tofacitinib significantly lowered scalp clonality and reduced expanded CD8+ clones among the top 100.

The ends were cut back, 3 bases at V and 6 bases at J, with 9 bases in the middle. Germline lookup yields CDR1 SEHNR and CDR2 FQNEAQ (reference sequence). This CDR3 spans 13 amino acids. V usage is TRBV7-9 and J usage is TRBJ2-4; unclear D gene. This TCR derives from a human donor with alopecia areata. Source: CD4+ T cells sorted from blood, taken at week 4, from a patient treated with tofacitinib. The CDR3 DNA reads as TGTGCCAGCAGCTTCGACTCGTTAAACATTCAGTACTTC. Protein product: CASSFDSLNIQYF.